Listed below are T cell receptor beta chains from one sample, sequenced in a study of molecular identifiers for immune sequencing clone quantification. Via MiXCR, TCRdb re-called the PCR reads, giving one row per CDR3 protein. The sample lists about 320,000 distinct CDR3 sequences, 20% to 25% occurring once. The sequenced sample consisted of naive CD8+ T cells from blood, with Jurkat cell RNA spiked in. The receptors come from a human donor in good health. Some libraries in this study had Jurkat cell RNA spiked in. Each CDR3 is given with its conserved first and last residue. A D gene is named only where the DNA matches it firmly. The size entry is marked missing in some rows and otherwise reads once, few, many or a size class.

cdr3_length	v_call	d_call	clone_size	j_call	cdr3_aa	cdr3_nt
16	TRBV12-2	.	.	TRBJ1-1	CASRVPEGLFGTEAFF	TGTGCAAGTCGGGTTCCGGAGGGATTATTCGGCACTGAAGCTTTCTTT
16	TRBV4-1	TRBD1	many	TRBJ2-7	CASSQESGTGYYEQYF	TGCGCCAGCAGCCAAGAATCAGGGACAGGGTATTACGAGCAGTACTTC
20	TRBV2	TRBD2	.	TRBJ2-1	CASSGDTGLAGVRSYNEQSF	TGTGCCAGCAGTGGGGATACGGGACTAGCGGGGGTACGGTCCTACAATGAGCAGTCCTTC
15	TRBV20-1	.	many	TRBJ2-7	CSARVQGQGTYEQYF	TGCAGTGCTAGAGTTCAGGGTCAAGGTACCTACGAGCAGTACTTC
15	TRBV12-3/TRBV12-4	.	many	TRBJ1-1	CASSSPGRTNTEAFF	TGTGCCAGCAGCTCCCCCGGACGGACGAACACTGAAGCTTTCTTT
16	TRBV10-1	.	few	TRBJ2-2	CASSELKTPNTGELFF	TGCGCCAGCAGTGAGCTCAAAACTCCGAACACCGGGGAGCTGTTTTTT
13	TRBV29-1	.	few	TRBJ2-2	CSVDPENTGELFF	TGCAGCGTTGACCCGGAGAACACCGGGGAGCTGTTTTTT
13	TRBV9	.	many	TRBJ1-1	CASSVGVSTEAFF	TGTGCCAGCAGCGTGGGGGTGAGCACTGAAGCTTTCTTT
15	TRBV5-1	TRBD1	.	TRBJ1-2	CASSYRTGMLYGYTF	TGCGCCAGCAGCTACCGGACAGGGATGCTCTATGGCTACACCTTC
14	TRBV7-8	.	.	TRBJ2-7	CASSLGLTGPEQYF	TGTGCCAGCAGCTTAGGTCTTACCGGCCCAGAGCAGTACTTC
15	TRBV28	.	many	TRBJ2-6	CASSQDNSGANVLTF	TGTGCCAGCAGTCAAGACAACTCTGGGGCCAACGTCCTGACTTTC
15	TRBV29-1	TRBD2	.	TRBJ2-1	CSAKGLAGFYNEQFF	TGCAGCGCGAAGGGACTAGCGGGATTCTACAATGAGCAGTTCTTC
15	TRBV7-9	TRBD2	many	TRBJ2-7	CASSSTSGGAYEQYF	TGTGCCAGCAGCTCGACTAGCGGGGGGGCCTACGAGCAGTACTTC
15	TRBV7-6	TRBD2	many	TRBJ2-7	CASSPLAGGIHEQYF	TGTGCCAGCAGCCCTCTAGCGGGAGGGATCCACGAGCAGTACTTC
15	TRBV13	.	.	TRBJ1-1	CASSPWIRENTEAFF	TGTGCCAGCAGCCCGTGGATCAGGGAGAACACTGAAGCTTTCTTT
14	TRBV12-3/TRBV12-4	.	.	TRBJ1-1	CASSQPGENTEAFF	TGTGCCAGCAGCCAGCCGGGGGAAAACACTGAAGCTTTCTTT
14	TRBV6-6	TRBD2	many	TRBJ2-1	CASRSGSPLNEQFF	TGTGCCAGCAGAAGCGGGAGTCCGCTGAATGAGCAGTTCTTC
14	TRBV7-2	TRBD2	.	TRBJ2-1	CASSGTSGSNEQFF	TGTGCCAGCAGCGGGACTAGCGGGAGTAATGAGCAGTTCTTC
16	TRBV28	TRBD1	.	TRBJ2-7	CANSPFGTGQTYEQYF	TGTGCCAACAGTCCATTCGGGACAGGGCAAACCTACGAGCAGTACTTC
13	TRBV6-5	.	many	TRBJ1-1	CASIPQGVTEAFF	TGTGCCAGTATCCCTCAGGGAGTCACTGAAGCTTTCTTT
15	TRBV20-1	TRBD1	.	TRBJ1-5	CGARPTGVGNQPQHF	TGCGGTGCTAGACCGACAGGGGTTGGCAATCAGCCCCAGCATTTT
12	TRBV5-4	.	many	TRBJ2-1	CASSLGVTEQFF	TGTGCCAGCAGCTTGGGGGTTACAGAGCAGTTCTTC
13	TRBV4-1	.	many	TRBJ1-5	CASSQPGDQPQHF	TGCGCCAGCAGCCAGCCTGGGGATCAGCCCCAGCATTTT
15	TRBV29-1	TRBD2	many	TRBJ2-3	CSVEAWDYLTDTQYF	TGCAGCGTTGAAGCCTGGGACTACCTCACAGATACGCAGTATTTT
15	TRBV4-3	.	.	TRBJ1-1	CASSQDYQGNTEAFF	TGCGCCAGCAGCCAAGATTATCAGGGTAACACTGAAGCTTTCTTT
15	TRBV7-6	.	many	TRBJ2-5	CASSLGTEFQETQYF	TGTGCCAGCAGCTTAGGCACAGAGTTCCAAGAGACCCAGTACTTC
15	TRBV25-1	.	many	TRBJ2-7	CASSPLGGGPYEQYF	TGTGCCAGCAGTCCACTTGGGGGGGGCCCCTACGAGCAGTACTTC
10	TRBV20-1	TRBD1	many	TRBJ1-1	CSARDREAFF	TGCAGTGCCAGGGACAGGGAAGCTTTCTTT
14	TRBV27	TRBD1	.	TRBJ1-1	CASSWDSLNTEAFF	TGTGCCAGCAGTTGGGACAGCCTGAACACTGAAGCTTTCTTT
16	TRBV28	.	many	TRBJ2-2	CASSPDTSANTGELFF	TGTGCCAGCAGTCCGGACACGAGCGCGAACACCGGGGAGCTGTTTTTT
12	TRBV19	.	.	TRBJ2-7	CASGRPTYEQYF	TGTGCCAGTGGGCGTCCCACCTACGAGCAGTACTTC
17	TRBV14	TRBD2	many	TRBJ2-3	CASSQELAGPSTDTQYF	TGTGCCAGCAGCCAAGAACTAGCGGGGCCCAGCACAGATACGCAGTATTTT
14	TRBV10-3	TRBD2	many	TRBJ2-3	CAITPGLAADTQYF	TGTGCCATCACCCCGGGACTAGCGGCAGATACGCAGTATTTT
15	TRBV5-1	TRBD2	.	TRBJ2-7	CASSLEAGSSYEQYF	TGCGCCAGCAGCTTAGAAGCGGGGAGCTCCTACGAGCAGTACTTC
16	TRBV13	.	.	TRBJ2-1	CASSPMTNPYVYEQFF	TGTGCCAGCAGCCCAATGACTAACCCCTACGTTTATGAGCAGTTCTTC
13	TRBV19	.	many	TRBJ2-7	CASSPGHLYELYF	TGTGCCAGTAGTCCGGGACACCTCTACGAGCTGTACTTC
14	TRBV9	.	many	TRBJ2-5	CASSSRSYQETQYF	TGTGCCAGCAGCTCCAGGTCTTACCAAGAGACCCAGTACTTC
13	TRBV9	.	few	TRBJ2-3	CASEGPSTDTQYF	TGTGCCAGCGAAGGCCCTAGCACAGATACGCAGTATTTT
13	TRBV15	TRBD1	many	TRBJ1-2	CATSLDRNYGYTF	TGTGCCACCAGCCTGGACAGGAACTATGGCTACACCTTC
14	TRBV7-9	.	.	TRBJ1-1	CVSSSQIMNTEAFF	TGTGTCAGCAGCTCACAGATAATGAACACTGAAGCTTTCTTT
13	TRBV27	.	.	TRBJ2-7	CASSLGHAYEQYF	TGTGCCAGCAGTTTAGGCCACGCCTACGAGCAGTACTTC
13	TRBV20-1	.	many	TRBJ1-3	CSAREPGPNTIYF	TGCAGTGCTAGAGAACCGGGACCTAACACCATATATTTT
14	TRBV2	.	.	TRBJ1-1	CASRTNQMNTEAFF	TGTGCCAGCAGGACCAATCAGATGAACACTGAAGCTTTCTTT
14	TRBV7-8	TRBD1	many	TRBJ1-5	CASSSGTGYQPQHF	TGTGCCAGCAGCTCCGGGACAGGATATCAGCCCCAGCATTTT
14	TRBV29-1	TRBD2	few	TRBJ2-3	CSVYSGGSTDTQYF	TGCAGCGTGTATAGCGGGGGCAGCACAGATACGCAGTATTTT
16	TRBV3-1	.	.	TRBJ2-2	CASSQDTPRNTGELFF	TGTGCCAGCAGCCAAGATACCCCGCGAAACACCGGGGAGCTGTTTTTT
16	TRBV6-2/TRBV6-3	TRBD2	.	TRBJ2-1	CASSYSSERGNNEQFF	TGTGCCAGCAGTTACTCTTCGGAGCGGGGGAACAATGAGCAGTTCTTC
15	TRBV27	.	.	TRBJ2-3	CASRPMIGGTDTQYF	TGTGCCAGCAGACCGATGATAGGGGGCACAGATACGCAGTATTTT
16	TRBV4-1	.	few	TRBJ2-3	CASSPGLLGSTDTQYF	TGCGCCAGCAGCCCCGGACTACTCGGCTCCACAGATACGCAGTATTTT
14	TRBV30	.	few	TRBJ2-3	CAWSWVDSTNTQYF	TGTGCCTGGAGTTGGGTGGACTCCACAAATACGCAGTATTTT
13	TRBV6-5	TRBD1	many	TRBJ2-5	CASSYDREETQYF	TGTGCCAGCAGTTACGACAGGGAAGAGACCCAGTACTTC
14	TRBV27	.	few	TRBJ2-3	CASSTEPRSGTQYF	TGTGCCAGCAGTACGGAGCCCCGGAGCGGTACGCAGTATTTT